The entry that follows covers one TCR beta chain sequence. The data originate from a study of monozygotic twins with inflammatory bowel disease. The germline V gene has CDR1 SGDLS and CDR2 YYNGEE. The CDR3 loop spans 15 amino acids. Total RNA amounting to about 3,600 ng went into each TCR library. Eight reactions per sample, run separately, yielded cDNA. Each UMI harboured a 6-nucleotide sample barcode and was appended via template switching. Reprocessing the 5' RACE reads, TCRdb reports a single entry for every CDR3 protein and omits DNA. The sample yields around 450,000 distinct CDR3 sequences, of which the top ten take up 2% to 3%.

The chain recombines TRBV9 with TRBJ2-7. The sequenced sample was blood. This TCR was recovered from a human donor with ulcerative colitis or Crohn's disease, or a healthy co-twin of an affected twin (not recorded which). CDR3 sequence reads: CASSVAWGLAYEQYF.